Sequencing of this T cell receptor (beta chain) was carried out in a study of Graves' ophthalmopathy and Graves' hyperthyroidism. Findings and caveats of the study: A 13-signature model separated ophthalmopathy from stable hyperthyroidism, reaching roughly 85% sensitivity and almost 82% specificity cross-validated. Predictions made by the model for ophthalmopathy progression reached approximately 71% sensitivity and around 72% specificity.

Beta-chain TCR CDR3 regions were amplified from RNA transcripts. Scientists carried out first-round RT-PCR using HTBI primers and then a second-round multiplex PCR. TCRdb reprocessed the multiplex PCR reads with MiXCR, giving one entry per CDR3 protein. Among hundreds of thousands of distinct CDR3 sequences listed, about a fifth were seen once. There are a few counts of this clonotype. The antigen remains unidentified. Patients newly diagnosed with hyperthyroidism, under 2 months' duration, were aged 18 to 65, the study reports. The source of the PBMCs was 10 ml of fresh peripheral blood. The CDR3 spans 15 residues. V shed 6 bases and J 4 bases; nucleotides not matched to a gene: 9. Germline assignment: CDR1 DFQATT and CDR2 SNEGSKA (reference sequence).

Source material: peripheral blood. The clonotype comes from a woman aged 18-35 years with stable Graves' hyperthyroidism. Some clones in this sample may be carry-over from other donors' samples. The rearrangement joins TRBV20-1 to TRBJ2-5; the match to TRBD2 covers 12 bases. The CDR3 protein is CSANPSGGAAETQYF. For the CDR3, the DNA is TGCAGTGCAAACCCTAGCGGGGGGGCCGCAGAGACCCAGTACTTC.